These 17 T cell receptor beta chains came from one sample sequenced in a study of blood T cell repertoires in COVID-19. Produced via immunoSEQ multiplex PCR; TCRdb's table is partial and in-frame only. Among about 18,000 clones, about 88% were seen once, and the ten largest hold roughly 10%. Material: peripheral blood. The source is a man aged 40-49 years with active COVID-19.

The CDR3 DNA is TGTGCCAGTACCGGGACAGGGATGCATGAGCAGTTCTTC. Protein product: CASTGTGMHEQFF. The V call is TRBV19, the J call TRBJ2-1; TRBD1 agrees at 9 bases. Germline V gives CDR1 LNHDA, CDR2 SQIVND (reference sequence). The V gene end was trimmed by 7 bases and the J gene end by 8 bases; junction bases not matched to a gene: 6. The CDR3 totals 13 residues.

This clone was picked up a small number of times. This rearrangement joins TRBV18 to TRBJ2-7; 9 nucleotides match TRBD2. V was pared by 3 bases and J by 4 bases, with 10 bases of the junction left unmatched. The germline V gene encodes CDR1 KGHSH and CDR2 LQKENI. The CDR3 spans 16 residues. CDR3 residues: CASSPLVTSGPYEQYF. As DNA, the CDR3 is TGTGCCAGCTCACCGCTTGTGACTAGCGGACCTTACGAGCAGTACTTC.

The V call is TRBV7-2, the J call TRBJ1-4; D unresolved. V lost 5 bases to trimming and J lost 7 bases, with 8 bases between them. The CDR3 loop spans 12 amino acids. CDR1 SGHTA and CDR2 FQGNSA come from the germline V gene. CDR3 nucleotides: TGTGCCAGCAGCATCTATAGTGAAAAACTGTTTTTT. Its translation: CASSIYSEKLFF.

The chain recombines TRBV13 with TRBJ2-1, with 8 bases matching TRBD2. Trimming removed 5 bases from V and 4 bases from J; junction bases left unmatched: 7. CDR1 and CDR2 (germline): PRHDT, FYEKMQ (reference sequence). This CDR3 region has 15 residues. DNA for the CDR3: TGTGCCAGCAGCCATCCGACTAGCGAATACAATGAGCAGTTCTTC. Its protein is CASSHPTSEYNEQFF.

The chain couples TRBV7-9 to TRBJ2-7; D may be TRBD1 (5 bases). The V and J ends lost 11 bases and 0 bases respectively, with 14 bases between them. This CDR3 contains 13 residues. Germline V gene data show CDR1 as SEHNR and CDR2 as FQNEAQ (reference sequence). CDR3 coding DNA: TGTGCCGGCGCAGACAGTATCTCCTACGAGCAGTACTTC. It specifies CAGADSISYEQYF.

This clone was found once. One junction end disagrees with the germline gene, perhaps due to a read error. CDR3 in amino acids: CSVEGDSGANVLTF. The CDR3 DNA reads as TGCAGCGTCGAAGGAGACTCTGGGGCCAACGTCCTGACTTTC. The chain combines TRBV29-1 with TRBJ2-6; unclear D gene. CDR1 SQVTM and CDR2 ANQGSEA come from the germline V gene. The CDR3 covers 14 residues.

V gene TRBV19 combines with J gene TRBJ1-3; 8 nucleotides agree with TRBD1. CDR3 size: 15 residues. The V and J ends lost 5 bases and 1 base, in that order; junction bases with no gene match: 4. The germline V gene encodes CDR1 LNHDA and CDR2 SQIVND (reference sequence). CDR3 sequence: CASSPGQASGNTIYF. The DNA for the CDR3 is TGTGCCAGTAGTCCGGGACAGGCGTCTGGAAACACCATATATTTT.

The chain recombines TRBV19 with TRBJ1-2; 7 bases line up with TRBD1. CDR3 size: 15 residues. Germline-derived CDR1 and CDR2 are LNHDA and SQIVND (reference sequence). Losses at the gene ends were 3 bases for V and 3 bases for J; bases not matched to a gene: 7. CDR3 region: CASSIRNRGDYGYTF. DNA of the CDR3: TGTGCCAGTAGTATTCGGAACAGGGGTGACTATGGCTACACCTTC.

This chain links TRBV27 with TRBJ1-2, with 7 bases fitting TRBD1. The CDR3 is 14 amino acids. Germline V gives CDR1 MNHEY, CDR2 SMNVEV (reference sequence). V was pared by 4 bases and J by 8 bases, with 10 bases of the junction left unmatched. Written as DNA, the CDR3 is TGTGCCAGCAGTTCCGCGAGGGGGCTGGGGGGCTACACCTTC. Its protein is CASSSARGLGGYTF.

The chain carries TRBV9 and TRBJ1-2; TRBD1 matches at 9 bases. The CDR3 length is 15 residues. The V gene end was trimmed by 2 bases and the J gene end by 6 bases; junction bases not matched to a gene: 8. Germline CDR1 is SGDLS and CDR2 is YYNGEE. CDR3 loop: CASSVGQGRVDGYTF. The CDR3 DNA sequence: TGTGCCAGCAGCGTGGGACAGGGAAGAGTCGATGGCTACACCTTC. The variable domain in full, with the rest retrieved from reference TRBV9 and TRBJ1-2, is DSGVTQTPKHLITATGQRVTLRCSPRSGDLSVYWYQQSLDQGLQFLIQYYNGEERAKGNILERFSAQQFPDLHSELNLSSLELGDSALYFCASSVGQGRVDGYTFGSGTRLTVV.

CDR3 protein: CSVECVPHYEQYF. CDR3 in DNA: TGCAGCGTTGAGTGTGTCCCCCACTACGAGCAGTACTTC. The chain combines TRBV29-1 with TRBJ2-7, with D unclear. Germline CDR1 reads SQVTM; CDR2 reads ANQGSEA. The CDR3 contains 13 residues. V shed 3 bases and J shed 3 bases, with 12 bases lying between them.

This clone was detected only once. The V gene is TRBV4-1, the J gene TRBJ1-2, with 10 bases that match TRBD1. Per the germline V gene, CDR1 is MGHRA and CDR2 is YSYEKL. V lost 3 bases and J lost 6; bases outside the gene matches: 7. The CDR3 runs 15 residues. The CDR3 here is CASSHNRGTGDGYTF. The CDR3 DNA reads TGCGCCAGCAGCCACAACAGAGGGACAGGGGATGGCTACACCTTC.

The rearrangement links TRBV27 to TRBJ2-3, with D uncertain. Looked up from germline, CDR1 is MNHEY and CDR2 is SMNVEV (reference sequence). CDR3 size: 17 residues. Trimming removed 3 bases from V and 2 bases from J, with 18 bases in between. As DNA, the CDR3 is TGTGCCAGCAGTTTTCTTTCCGCGCAACTACACACAGATACGCAGTATTTT. Protein product: CASSFLSAQLHTDTQYF.

V and J are TRBV5-6 and TRBJ2-3; D not resolved. Trimming pared 4 bases from V and 2 bases from J, leaving 14 bases between. The CDR3 loop spans 15 amino acids. The germline V gene encodes CDR1 SGHDT and CDR2 YYEEEE. CDR3 sequence: CASSPLGLLTDTQYF. The DNA of the CDR3 is TGTGCCAGCAGCCCATTGGGCCTCCTCACAGATACGCAGTATTTT. Complete variable domain (other parts from reference TRBV5-6 and TRBJ2-3): DAGVTQSPTHLIKTRGQQVTLRCSPKSGHDTVSWYQQALGQGPQFIFQYYEEEERQRGNFPDRFSGHQFPNYSSELNVNALLLGDSALYLCASSPLGLLTDTQYFGPGTRLTVL.

This chain joins TRBV6-5 and TRBJ2-3; D gene unclear. This CDR3 comprises 14 residues. The ends were cut back, 0 bases at V and 2 bases at J, with 6 bases in the middle. The germline V gene encodes CDR1 MNHEY and CDR2 SVGAGI. The CDR3 bases are TGTGCCAGCAGTTACTCAACAGCCACAGATACGCAGTATTTT. Translating gives CASSYSTATDTQYF.

V usage is TRBV6-4 and J usage is TRBJ2-5; D not certain. The V end was cut by 2 bases, the J end by 1 base, with 5 bases between. Per germline, CDR1 MRHNA and CDR2 SNTAGT. The CDR3 covers 13 residues. CDR3 in DNA: TGTGCCAGCAGTGACGGCAGCCAAGAGACCCAGTACTTC. Translation: CASSDGSQETQYF.

The chain links TRBV24-1 to TRBJ2-1; no definite D call. Trimming removed 0 bases at V and 7 bases at J, with 3 bases between. The CDR3 consists of 12 residues. CDR1 is KGHDR and CDR2 is SFDVKD in the germline V gene. CDR3 sequence (DNA): TGTGCCACCAGTGATTTGCTGAATGAGCAGTTCTTC. Encoded protein: CATSDLLNEQFF.